This entry concerns a single TCR beta chain. These data originate in a study of T cell changes during pregnancy in multiple sclerosis. Clones were sequenced by immunoSEQ multiplex PCR, and TCRdb holds only the in-frame ones, with some missing. The table lists tens of thousands of clones, around 90% of them singletons. Germline trimming cut 6 bases from V and 0 bases from J; bases unmatched to any gene: 9. This CDR3 region has 16 residues. In germline, CDR1 is SNHLY, CDR2 FYNNEI. The source was peripheral blood, collected in the first trimester of pregnancy. V usage is TRBV2 and J usage is TRBJ2-7; TRBD2 aligns across 9 bases. This TCR came from a female donor in good health, enrolled as a control in a pregnancy study. CDR3 bases: TGTGCCAGCAGGCGCGGGGGGGGGCGTGGCTCCTACGAGCAGTACTTC. Its translation: CASRRGGGRGSYEQYF. Drawing the rest from reference TRBV2 and TRBJ2-7, the complete variable domain is EPEVTQTPSHQVTQMGQEVILRCVPISNHLYFYWYRQILGQKVEFLVSFYNNEISEKSEIFDDQFSVERPDGSNFTLKIRSTKLEDSAMYFCASRRGGGRGSYEQYFGPGTRLTVT.